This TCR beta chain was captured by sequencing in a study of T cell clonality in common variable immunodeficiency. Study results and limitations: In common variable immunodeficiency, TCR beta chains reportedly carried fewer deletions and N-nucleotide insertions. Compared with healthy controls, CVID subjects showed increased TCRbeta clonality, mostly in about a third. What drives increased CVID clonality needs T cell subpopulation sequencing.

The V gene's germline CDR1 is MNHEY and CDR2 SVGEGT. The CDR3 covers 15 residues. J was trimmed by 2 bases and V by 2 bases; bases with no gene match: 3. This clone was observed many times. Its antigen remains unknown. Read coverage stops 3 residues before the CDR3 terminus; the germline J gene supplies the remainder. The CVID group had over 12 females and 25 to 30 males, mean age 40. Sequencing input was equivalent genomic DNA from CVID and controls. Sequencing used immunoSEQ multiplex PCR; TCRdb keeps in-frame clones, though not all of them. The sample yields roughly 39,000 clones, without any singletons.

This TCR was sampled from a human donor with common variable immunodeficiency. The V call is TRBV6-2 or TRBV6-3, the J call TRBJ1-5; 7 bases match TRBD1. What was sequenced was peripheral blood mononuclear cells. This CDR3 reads CASSYDRAGNQPQHF. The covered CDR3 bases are TGTGCCAGCAGTTACGACAGGGCGGGCAATCAGCCC.